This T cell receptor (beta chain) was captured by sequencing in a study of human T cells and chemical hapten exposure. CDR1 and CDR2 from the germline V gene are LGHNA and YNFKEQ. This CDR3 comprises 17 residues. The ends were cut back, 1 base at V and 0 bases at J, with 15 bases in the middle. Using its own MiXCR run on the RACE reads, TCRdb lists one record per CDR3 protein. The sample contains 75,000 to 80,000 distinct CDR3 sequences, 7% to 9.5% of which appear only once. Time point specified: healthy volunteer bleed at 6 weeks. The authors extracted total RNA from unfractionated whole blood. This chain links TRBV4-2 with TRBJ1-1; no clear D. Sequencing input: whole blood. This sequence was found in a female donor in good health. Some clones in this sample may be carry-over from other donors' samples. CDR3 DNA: TGTGCCAGCAGCCAAGTTATGGAGAGTCAATTGAACACTGAAGCTTTCTTT. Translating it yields CASSQVMESQLNTEAFF.